The subject of this entry is one T cell receptor (beta chain). These data are taken from a study of blood T cell repertoires in COVID-19. In the study overall: Acute-phase and convalescent COVID-19 samples originated in the United States, Italy and Spain. PBMCs, B-cell-depleted T cells, or T cells provided the cDNA or gDNA that made up the material.

As originally analysed: Reference gene primers were amplified, and this amplification served to estimate nucleated cell counts. The method was immunoSEQ multiplex PCR; TCRdb's version includes in-frame clones alone and lacks a portion of them. The DNA gave D and trimming, while V, J and clone size come from that table. Found here are 200,000 to 300,000 clones, around nine tenths of them singletons; the top ten hold around 9.1%. Germline CDR1 reads SGHRS; CDR2 reads YFSETQ. With V trimmed by 3 bases and J by 5 bases, 4 bases remained unmatched. CDR3 length: 15 amino acids. Sequenced material: peripheral blood. V gene TRBV5-1 combines with J gene TRBJ2-5, with 13 bases fitting TRBD2. The sequence was collected from a middle-aged man who had recovered from COVID-19. The CDR3 reads CASSSGTSGAETQYF. CDR3 sequence (DNA): TGCGCCAGCAGCTCCGGGACTAGCGGGGCGGAGACCCAGTACTTC.